The 5 T cell receptor beta chains below come from one sample, sequenced in a study of blood T cell repertoires in COVID-19. Repertoires were generated with immunoSEQ multiplex PCR, while TCRdb's copy carries only in-frame clones and drops some. The table has under 250,000 clones, 89% seen once. The sequenced sample was PBMCs or T cells enriched from blood (not recorded which). Receptor source: a woman aged 25 to 39 with acute COVID-19.

This sequence joins TRBV7-2 and TRBJ2-7; D is possibly TRBD2 (6 bases). V was shortened by 2 bases and J by 5 bases, with 22 bases between the two germline ends. This CDR3 has 17 residues. CDR1 and CDR2 (germline): SGHTA, FQGNSA. Here the CDR3 DNA reads TGTGCCAGCAGCTTAACCCCTTTCGGGCAGGGCGGGGACGAGCAGTACTTC. Translation gives CASSLTPFGQGGDEQYF.

This clone showed up just a few times. The J gene is TRBJ2-7, the V gene TRBV4-1; 7 bases align to TRBD2. This CDR3 spans 15 amino acids. Trimming removed 0 bases from V and 2 bases from J; junction bases left unmatched: 4. CDR1 and CDR2 (germline): MGHRA, YSYEKL. This CDR3 is CASSQESGDPYEQYF. In DNA, the CDR3 is TGCGCCAGCAGCCAAGAAAGCGGGGACCCCTACGAGCAGTACTTC.

This chain uses TRBV7-2 with TRBJ1-1; 7 bases agree with TRBD1. The CDR3 has 15 residues. Trimming cost V 5 bases and J 3 bases; bases outside gene matches: 9. Germline assignment: CDR1 SGHTA and CDR2 FQGNSA. In nucleotides, the CDR3 is TGTGCCAGCAGCAAAGAGGGGGCTGACTACACTGAAGCTTTCTTT. Amino acid sequence: CASSKEGADYTEAFF.

This clone occurred once. The chain recombines TRBV4-1 with TRBJ2-1; TRBD1 might be the D (6 bases). V was cut by 1 base and J by 6 bases, with 10 bases left in between. This CDR3 region has 14 residues. CDR1 MGHRA and CDR2 YSYEKL come from the germline V gene. CDR3 nucleotide sequence: TGCGCCAGCAGCCAAGGGGGGCAGTTCAATGAGCAGTTCTTC. It encodes CASSQGGQFNEQFF.

The table lists this clone with a few counts. This chain uses TRBV5-1 with TRBJ1-5, with D tentatively TRBD1 (6 bases). The V gene's germline CDR1 is SGHRS and CDR2 YFSETQ. This CDR3 spans 14 amino acids. V was pared by 4 bases and J by 7 bases, with 15 bases between. In nucleotides, the CDR3 is TGCGCCAGCAGCCCGGACAGCCGTGACCAGCCCCAGCATTTT. Translated: CASSPDSRDQPQHF. Supplemented by reference TRBV5-1 and TRBJ1-5, the full variable domain reads KAGVTQTPRYLIKTRGQQVTLSCSPISGHRSVSWYQQTPGQGLQFLFEYFSETQRNKGNFPGRFSGRQFSNSRSEMNVSTLELGDSALYLCASSPDSRDQPQHFGDGTRLSIL.